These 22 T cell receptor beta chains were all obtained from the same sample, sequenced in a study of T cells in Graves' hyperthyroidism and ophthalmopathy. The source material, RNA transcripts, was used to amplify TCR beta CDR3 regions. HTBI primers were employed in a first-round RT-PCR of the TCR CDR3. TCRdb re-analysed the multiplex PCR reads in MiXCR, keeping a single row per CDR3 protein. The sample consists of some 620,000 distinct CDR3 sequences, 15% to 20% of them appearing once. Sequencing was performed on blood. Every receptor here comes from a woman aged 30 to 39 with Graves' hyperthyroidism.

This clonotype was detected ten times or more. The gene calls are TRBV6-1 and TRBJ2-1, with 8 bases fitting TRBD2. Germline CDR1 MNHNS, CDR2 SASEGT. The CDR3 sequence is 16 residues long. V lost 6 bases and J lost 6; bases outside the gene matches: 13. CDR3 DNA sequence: TGTGCCAGCAGCGGTACTAGCGGAAAATGGGGCAATGAGCAGTTCTTC. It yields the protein CASSGTSGKWGNEQFF.

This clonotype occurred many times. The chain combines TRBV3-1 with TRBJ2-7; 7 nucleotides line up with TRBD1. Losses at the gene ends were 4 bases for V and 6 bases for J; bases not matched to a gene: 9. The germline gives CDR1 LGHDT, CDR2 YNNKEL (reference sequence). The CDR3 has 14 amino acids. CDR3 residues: CASSRGTVLSEQYF. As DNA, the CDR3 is TGTGCCAGCAGCCGAGGGACAGTTCTATCCGAGCAGTACTTC.

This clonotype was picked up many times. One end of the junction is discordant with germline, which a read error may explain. This CDR3 reads CASSPSVLAGNNEQFF. DNA of the CDR3: TGTGCTAGCAGCCCTAGTGTACTAGCGGGGAACAATGAGCAGTTCTTC. The chain combines TRBV7-7 with TRBJ2-1, with 10 bases fitting TRBD2. CDR1 and CDR2 from the germline V gene are SSHAT and FNYEAQ (reference sequence). The CDR3 contains 16 residues.

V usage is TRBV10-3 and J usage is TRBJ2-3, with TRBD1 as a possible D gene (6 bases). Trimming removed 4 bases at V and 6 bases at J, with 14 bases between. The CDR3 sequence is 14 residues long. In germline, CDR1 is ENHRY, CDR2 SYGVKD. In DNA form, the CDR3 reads TGTGCCATCAGTGGGCAGGGGCGTATGGATACGCAGTATTTT. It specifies CAISGQGRMDTQYF.

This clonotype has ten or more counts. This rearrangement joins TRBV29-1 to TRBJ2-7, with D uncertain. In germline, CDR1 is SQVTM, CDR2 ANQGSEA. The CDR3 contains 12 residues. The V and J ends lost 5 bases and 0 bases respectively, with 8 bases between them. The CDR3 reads CSVKGSSYEQYF. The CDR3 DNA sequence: TGCAGCGTTAAGGGCAGCTCCTACGAGCAGTACTTC.

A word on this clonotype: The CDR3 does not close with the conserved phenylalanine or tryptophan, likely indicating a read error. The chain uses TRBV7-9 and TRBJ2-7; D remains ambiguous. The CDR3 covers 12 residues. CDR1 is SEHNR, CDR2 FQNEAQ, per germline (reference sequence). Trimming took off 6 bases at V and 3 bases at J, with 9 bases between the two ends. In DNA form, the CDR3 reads TGTGCCAGCAGTGGTCAGAACTACGAGCAGTACTCC. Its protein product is CASSGQNYEQYS.

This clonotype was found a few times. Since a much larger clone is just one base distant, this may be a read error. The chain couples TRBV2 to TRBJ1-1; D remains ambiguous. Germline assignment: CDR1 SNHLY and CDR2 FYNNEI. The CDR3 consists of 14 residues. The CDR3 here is CAGSEAVLSTEAFF. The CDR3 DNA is TGTGCCGGCAGTGAAGCAGTCCTATCCACTGAAGCTTTCTTT.

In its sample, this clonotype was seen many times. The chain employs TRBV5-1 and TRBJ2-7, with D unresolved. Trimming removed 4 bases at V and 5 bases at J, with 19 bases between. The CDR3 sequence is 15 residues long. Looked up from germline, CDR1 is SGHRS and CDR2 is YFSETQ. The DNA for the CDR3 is TGCGCCAGCAGCGGACGGACCCGCGATACCCACGAGCAGTACTTC. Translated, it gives CASSGRTRDTHEQYF.

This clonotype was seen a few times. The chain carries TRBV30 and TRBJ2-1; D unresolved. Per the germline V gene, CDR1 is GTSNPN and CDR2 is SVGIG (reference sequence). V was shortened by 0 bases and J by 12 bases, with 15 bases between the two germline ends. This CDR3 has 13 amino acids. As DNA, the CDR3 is TGTGCCTGGAGTGTACTTTCAGGTACTGGGCAGTTCTTC. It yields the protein CAWSVLSGTGQFF. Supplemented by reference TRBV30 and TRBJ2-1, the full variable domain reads SQTIHQWPATLVQPVGSPLSLECTVEGTSNPNLYWYRQAAGRGLQLLFYSVGIGQISSEVPQNLSASRPQDRQFILSSKKLLLSDSGFYLCAWSVLSGTGQFFGPGTRLTVL.

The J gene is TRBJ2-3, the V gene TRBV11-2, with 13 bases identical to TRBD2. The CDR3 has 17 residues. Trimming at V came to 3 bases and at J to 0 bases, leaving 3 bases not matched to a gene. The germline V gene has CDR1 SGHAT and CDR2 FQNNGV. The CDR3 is CASSLTSGRQSTDTQYF. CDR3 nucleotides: TGTGCCAGCAGCTTGACTAGCGGGAGGCAGAGCACAGATACGCAGTATTTT.

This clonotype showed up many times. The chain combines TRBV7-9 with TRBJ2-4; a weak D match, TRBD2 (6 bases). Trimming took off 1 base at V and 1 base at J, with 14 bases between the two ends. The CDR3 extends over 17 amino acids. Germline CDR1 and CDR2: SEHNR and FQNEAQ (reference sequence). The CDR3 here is CASSLVLREEAKNIQYF. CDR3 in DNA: TGTGCCAGCAGCTTAGTTCTCAGGGAGGAGGCCAAAAACATTCAGTACTTC. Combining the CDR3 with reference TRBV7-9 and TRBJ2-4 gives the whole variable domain DTGVSQNPRHKITKRGQNVTFRCDPISEHNRLYWYRQTLGQGPEFLTYFQNEAQLEKSRLLSDRFSAERPKGSFSTLEIQRTEQGDSAMYLCASSLVLREEAKNIQYFGAGTRLSVL.

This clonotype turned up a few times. The CDR3 reads CAWSGAGGSVNIQYF. The CDR3 nucleotides read TGTGCCTGGAGTGGAGCGGGAGGGTCCGTAAACATTCAGTACTTC. The V gene is TRBV30, the J gene TRBJ2-4, with 10 nucleotides matching TRBD2. The CDR3 length is 15 residues. Germline trimming cut 1 base from V and 6 bases from J; bases unmatched to any gene: 6. The germline gives CDR1 GTSNPN, CDR2 SVGIG (reference sequence). The full variable domain, rest sourced from reference TRBV30 and TRBJ2-4, is SQTIHQWPATLVQPVGSPLSLECTVEGTSNPNLYWYRQAAGRGLQLLFYSVGIGQISSEVPQNLSASRPQDRQFILSSKKLLLSDSGFYLCAWSGAGGSVNIQYFGAGTRLSVL.

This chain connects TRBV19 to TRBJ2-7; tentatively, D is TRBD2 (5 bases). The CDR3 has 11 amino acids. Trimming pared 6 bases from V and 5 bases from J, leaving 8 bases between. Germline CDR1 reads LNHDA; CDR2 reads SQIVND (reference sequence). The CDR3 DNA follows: TGTGCCAGTAGCGGGGTCGACGAGCAGTACTTC. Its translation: CASSGVDEQYF. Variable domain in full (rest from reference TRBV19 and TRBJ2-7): DGGITQSPKYLFRKEGQNVTLSCEQNLNHDAMYWYRQDPGQGLRLIYYSQIVNDFQKGDIAEGYSVSREKKESFPLTVTSAQKNPTAFYLCASSGVDEQYFGPGTRLTVT.

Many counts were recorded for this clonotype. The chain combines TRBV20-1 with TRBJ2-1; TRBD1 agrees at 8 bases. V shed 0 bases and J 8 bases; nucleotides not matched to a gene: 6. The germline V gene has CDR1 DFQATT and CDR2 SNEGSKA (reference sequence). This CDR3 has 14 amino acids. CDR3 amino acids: CSAREDRVFDEQFF. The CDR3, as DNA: TGCAGTGCTAGAGAGGACAGGGTCTTCGATGAGCAGTTCTTC.

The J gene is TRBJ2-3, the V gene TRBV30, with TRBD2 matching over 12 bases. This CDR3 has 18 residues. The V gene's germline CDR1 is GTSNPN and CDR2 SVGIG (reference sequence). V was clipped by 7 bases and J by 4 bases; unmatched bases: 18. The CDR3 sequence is CALEPPSGRALRADTQYF. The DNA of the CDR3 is TGTGCCTTGGAGCCTCCTAGCGGGAGGGCCCTCAGGGCAGATACGCAGTATTTT.

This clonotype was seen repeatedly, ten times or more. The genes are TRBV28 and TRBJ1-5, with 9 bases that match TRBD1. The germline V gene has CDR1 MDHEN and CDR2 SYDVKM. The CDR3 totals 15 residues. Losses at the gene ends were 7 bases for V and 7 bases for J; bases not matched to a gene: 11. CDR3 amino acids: CASTNIGTGMQPQHF. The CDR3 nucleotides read TGTGCCAGCACCAATATCGGGACAGGGATGCAGCCCCAGCATTTT.

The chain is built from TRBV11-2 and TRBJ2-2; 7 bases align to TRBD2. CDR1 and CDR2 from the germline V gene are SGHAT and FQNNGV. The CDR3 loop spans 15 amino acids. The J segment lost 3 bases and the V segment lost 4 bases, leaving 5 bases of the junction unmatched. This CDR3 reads CASSSTSAYTGELFF. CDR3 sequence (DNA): TGTGCCAGCAGCTCTACTAGCGCCTACACCGGGGAGCTGTTTTTT.

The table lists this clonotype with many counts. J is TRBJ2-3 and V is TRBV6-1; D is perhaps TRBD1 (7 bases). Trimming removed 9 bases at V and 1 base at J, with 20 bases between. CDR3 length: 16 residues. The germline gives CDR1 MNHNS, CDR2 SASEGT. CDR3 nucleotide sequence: TGTGCCAGACGGGGAGGACAGGAGGGATGCACAGATACGCAGTATTTT. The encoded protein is CARRGGQEGCTDTQYF.

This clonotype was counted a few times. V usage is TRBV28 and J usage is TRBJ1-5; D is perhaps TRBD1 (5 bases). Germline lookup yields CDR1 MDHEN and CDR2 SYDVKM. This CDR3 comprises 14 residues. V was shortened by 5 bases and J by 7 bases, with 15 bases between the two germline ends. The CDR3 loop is CASSVDSFLQPQHF. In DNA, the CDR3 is TGTGCCAGCAGTGTCGACAGTTTCTTACAGCCCCAGCATTTT.

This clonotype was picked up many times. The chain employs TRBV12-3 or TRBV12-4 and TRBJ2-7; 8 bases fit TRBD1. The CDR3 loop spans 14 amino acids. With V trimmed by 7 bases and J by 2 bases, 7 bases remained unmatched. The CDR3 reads CASTQGTGTYEQYF. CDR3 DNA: TGTGCCAGCACCCAGGGGACAGGAACCTACGAGCAGTACTTC.

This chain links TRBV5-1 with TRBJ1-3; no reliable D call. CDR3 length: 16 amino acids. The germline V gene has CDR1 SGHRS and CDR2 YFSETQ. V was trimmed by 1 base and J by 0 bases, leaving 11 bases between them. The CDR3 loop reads CASSLPGTNSGNTIYF. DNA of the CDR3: TGCGCCAGCAGCTTGCCAGGTACTAACTCTGGAAACACCATATATTTT. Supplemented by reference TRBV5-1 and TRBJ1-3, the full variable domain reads KAGVTQTPRYLIKTRGQQVTLSCSPISGHRSVSWYQQTPGQGLQFLFEYFSETQRNKGNFPGRFSGRQFSNSRSEMNVSTLELGDSALYLCASSLPGTNSGNTIYFGEGSWLTVV.

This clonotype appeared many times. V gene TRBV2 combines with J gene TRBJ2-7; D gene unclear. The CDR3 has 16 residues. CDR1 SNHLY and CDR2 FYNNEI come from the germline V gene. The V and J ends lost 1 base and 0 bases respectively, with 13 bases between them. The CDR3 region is CASSEGTLLSSYEQYF. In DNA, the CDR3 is TGTGCCAGCAGTGAAGGTACACTACTTAGCTCCTACGAGCAGTACTTC.